This TCR beta chain comes out of a study of response to subunit inactivated influenza vaccine. This clonotype was found a few times. Trimming took 6 bases from V and 0 from J; bases not matched to a gene: 11. Germline V gene lookup returns CDR1 MNHEY and CDR2 SMNVEV (reference sequence). The length of the CDR3 is 19 residues. TCRdb reanalysed the RT-PCR reads using MiXCR and keeps one entry per CDR3 protein. The sample consists of around 500,000 distinct CDR3 sequences, roughly 9.7% of them appearing once. This sequence was found in a man over 45 who received an inactivated influenza vaccine. This rearrangement joins TRBV27 to TRBJ2-2; TRBD2 matches 12 bases. Sequencing used PBMCs from blood, obtained 45 days after vaccination. The CDR3 protein is CASSRTSGTTPANTGELFF. CDR3 nucleotides: TGTGCCAGCAGCCGGACTAGCGGGACGACACCAGCGAACACCGGGGAGCTGTTTTTT.